Described below is a single T cell receptor (beta chain) sequence and its context. The antigen is undetermined. Use of 60 Vbeta and 13 Jbeta primers characterized the PCR. Sequencing used immunoSEQ multiplex PCR; TCRdb keeps in-frame clones, though not all of them. In the table there are roughly 130,000 clones, roughly 75% of which are singletons. CDR3 length: 13 residues. Germline V gives CDR1 MNHEY, CDR2 SVGAGI. The J segment lost 7 bases and the V segment lost 4 bases, leaving 2 bases of the junction unmatched. Healthy people donating bone marrow made up the donors. This specimen comes from a study of cytomegalovirus exposure and HLA in healthy donors. The study's findings and limits: Among donors in an Asian-associated ancestry cluster, a later analysis reportedly found fewer N-insertions than the roughly 730-donor mean. Analyses of presence/absence relied on an assumption of roughly uniform sequencing depth across donors. TCR sequences were mostly rare, though some public TCRs occurred in many donors.

This receptor was taken from a man aged 30-40 years in good health and CMV-seronegative. Sequencing was performed on PBMCs. The chain couples TRBV6-5 to TRBJ2-2; 8 bases match TRBD1. CDR3 DNA: TGTGCCAGCAGTTGGACAGGGAACGGGGAGCTGTTTTTT. As protein: CASSWTGNGELFF.